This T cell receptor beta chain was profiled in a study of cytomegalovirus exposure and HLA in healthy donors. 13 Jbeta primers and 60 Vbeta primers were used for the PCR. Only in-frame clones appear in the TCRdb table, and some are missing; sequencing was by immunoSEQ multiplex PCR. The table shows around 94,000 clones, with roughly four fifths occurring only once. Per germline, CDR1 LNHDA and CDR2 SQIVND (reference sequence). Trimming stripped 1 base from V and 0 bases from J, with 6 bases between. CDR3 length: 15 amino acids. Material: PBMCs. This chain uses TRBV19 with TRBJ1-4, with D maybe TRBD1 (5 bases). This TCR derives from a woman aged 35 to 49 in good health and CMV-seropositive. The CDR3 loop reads CASSIAGSTNEKLFF. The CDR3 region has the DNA TGTGCCAGTAGTATAGCAGGGTCAACTAATGAAAAACTGTTTTTT.